A selection of T cell receptor beta chains follows, all from one sample in a study of T cells after yellow fever vaccination. TCRdb itself ran the 5' RACE reads through MiXCR, one entry per CDR3 protein. The sample shows tens of thousands of distinct CDR3 sequences, more than 5.5% of them seen only once. The input for sequencing was CD8+ T cells sorted from PBMCs, taken approximately 11 days after the first yellow fever vaccination. The source of these receptors is a man aged 18-30 years who received the YFV17D yellow fever vaccine. CDR3s include the opening cysteine and the closing phenylalanine or tryptophan.

j_gene | v_gene | CDR3aa
TRBJ2-5 | TRBV25-1 | CASSGAGTSSGTQYF
TRBJ1-5 | TRBV6-1 | CASSEAYGEGWSQPQHF
TRBJ2-3 | TRBV9 | CASSVQGGSTDTQYF
TRBJ1-5 | TRBV4-1 | CASSNLQGNQPQHF
TRBJ2-2 | TRBV23-1 | CATVGTSDTGELFF
TRBJ1-2 | TRBV4-1 | CASSQDADRGYGYTF
TRBJ2-2 | TRBV28 | CASGRPRATGELFF
TRBJ2-2 | TRBV24-1 | CATSDPLNQRGDGELFF
TRBJ2-5 | TRBV9 | CARSVGGDETQYF
TRBJ2-5 | TRBV11-2 | CASSDRGVGETQYF
TRBJ2-5 | TRBV7-6 | CASSSQVTQETQYF
TRBJ1-5 | TRBV5-1 | CASSFFPSWDSNQPQHF
TRBJ2-5 | TRBV5-1 | CASSYLRGETQYF
TRBJ2-1 | TRBV4-3 | CASSHTSGGRGEQFF
TRBJ1-1 | TRBV2 | CASYPRIWAGDTEAFF
TRBJ2-1 | TRBV7-3 | CASSLLPNNEQFF
TRBJ1-5 | TRBV30 | CAWNNRADQPQHF
TRBJ2-5 | TRBV7-2 | CASSPSGGGGETQYF
TRBJ2-3 | TRBV18 | CASSSDRGDADTQYF
TRBJ2-5 | TRBV29-1 | CSADTASLEETQYF
TRBJ2-3 | TRBV6-4 | CASSDSKGTDTQYF
TRBJ2-6 | TRBV7-2 | CASSPRGAGANVLTF
TRBJ2-5 | TRBV6-2/TRBV6-3 | CASSLAGAEETQYF
TRBJ1-1 | TRBV5-5 | CASNPGSGAPGTEAFF